This T cell receptor beta chain was found in a study of OX40 agonist ivuxolimab in advanced cancers. Study outcomes and limitations: Expanded clones were, on average, more numerous among CD8+ T cells than CD4+.

Worth noting for this clone: Its antigen is unidentified.

The ends were cut back, 4 bases at V and 10 bases at J, with 14 bases in the middle. The CDR3 is made up of 13 amino acids. Germline loops: CDR1 SGHAT, CDR2 FQDESV (reference sequence). Clones were read by immunoSEQ multiplex PCR, and TCRdb kept only the in-frame ones, dropping some. The sample yields just over 20,000 clones, more than 75% seen once. The sample here was CD4+ or CD8+ T cells sorted from blood, taken in a trial of the OX40 agonist ivuxolimab. J is TRBJ2-1 and V is TRBV11-1; D may be TRBD1 (6 bases). This TCR was sampled from an adult with an advanced solid tumor such as melanoma, head and neck, liver or kidney cancer. DNA for the CDR3: TGTGCCAGCAGCTCCCTACAGGGAAGAGAGCAGTTCTTC. It specifies CASSSLQGREQFF.